The 14 T cell receptor beta chains below were found in one sample sequenced in a study of T cell responses to AZD1222 COVID-19 vaccine. Sequencing was performed with immunoSEQ multiplex PCR; in TCRdb, only in-frame clones are kept and a portion is missing. The sample lists some 120,000 clones, 84% occurring once. The sample in question was peripheral blood, obtained 28 days after the second AZD1222 dose. The source of these receptors is an adult who received the AZD1222 COVID-19 vaccine.

Turning to this clone: The same CDR3 is also encoded by other DNA sequences in this sample. V gene TRBV18 combines with J gene TRBJ1-2, with 9 positions matching TRBD1. This CDR3 contains 15 residues. Germline trimming cut 6 bases from V and 2 bases from J; bases unmatched to any gene: 7. Germline V gene lookup returns CDR1 KGHSH and CDR2 LQKENI. As DNA, the CDR3 is TGTGCCAGCTCCCCAGAGACAGGGGGGAACTATGGCTACACCTTC. Protein: CASSPETGGNYGYTF.

This chain joins TRBV27 and TRBJ2-7; D possibly corresponds to TRBD2 (6 bases). CDR3 length: 13 amino acids. Per germline, CDR1 MNHEY and CDR2 SMNVEV (reference sequence). The germline V and J ends were trimmed by 4 bases and 5 bases, with 12 bases remaining between them. In DNA, the CDR3 is TGTGCCAGCAGTTGGAGGGAAGGGGACGAGCAGTACTTC. Its translation is CASSWREGDEQYF.

The genes are TRBV7-9 and TRBJ2-3; TRBD2 agrees at 9 bases. Per the germline V gene, CDR1 is SEHNR and CDR2 is FQNEAQ (reference sequence). The CDR3 contains 18 residues. The J segment lost 0 bases and the V segment lost 2 bases, leaving 9 bases of the junction unmatched. For the CDR3, the DNA is TGTGCCAGCAGCTTATCCCTTCGGCGGGGGGGTAGCACAGATACGCAGTATTTT. Translated: CASSLSLRRGGSTDTQYF.

The rearrangement links TRBV24-1 to TRBJ2-1; 10 nucleotides match TRBD1. With V trimmed by 3 bases and J by 6 bases, 10 bases remained unmatched. CDR3 length: 17 residues. Per germline, CDR1 KGHDR and CDR2 SFDVKD. CDR3 nucleotide sequence: TGTGCCACCAGTGATACCTACGGGGACAGGGGAGGCAATGAGCAGTTCTTC. Translation gives CATSDTYGDRGGNEQFF.

The genes are TRBV7-8 and TRBJ1-3; D gene uncertain. This CDR3 has 14 amino acids. Germline V gene lookup returns CDR1 SGHVS and CDR2 FQNEAQ. Trimming shortened V by 1 base and J by 2 bases, and 6 bases separated the two germline ends. The CDR3 here is CASSLGGAGNTIYF. CDR3 in DNA: TGTGCCAGCAGCTTAGGGGGAGCTGGAAACACCATATATTTT. Looking up the rest from reference TRBV7-8 and TRBJ1-3 gives the full variable domain: GAGVSQSPRYKVAKRGQDVALRCDPISGHVSLFWYQQALGQGPEFLTYFQNEAQLDKSGLPSDRFFAERPEGSVSTLKIQRTQQEDSAVYLCASSLGGAGNTIYFGEGSWLTVV.

This rearrangement joins TRBV2 to TRBJ1-2; TRBD1 might be the D (5 bases). V shed 7 bases and J shed 8 bases, with 14 bases lying between them. CDR1 SNHLY and CDR2 FYNNEI come from the germline V gene. This CDR3 spans 12 amino acids. CDR3 sequence: CASTGGADGYTF. DNA of the CDR3: TGTGCCAGCACTGGAGGGGCGGACGGCTACACCTTC.

This chain connects TRBV6-5 to TRBJ2-2; TRBD1 is a possible D gene (6 bases). CDR3 size: 15 residues. Germline lookup yields CDR1 MNHEY and CDR2 SVGAGI. V lost 5 bases and J lost 2, with 12 bases in between. CDR3 in amino acids: CASSQTGFNTGELFF. The DNA of the CDR3 is TGTGCCAGCAGTCAGACAGGTTTTAACACCGGGGAGCTGTTTTTT.

This clone turned up a few times. This chain uses TRBV20-1 with TRBJ2-3; 10 nucleotides match TRBD2. The CDR3 totals 15 residues. With 4 bases clipped from V and 2 bases from J, the junction kept 6 bases outside the gene matches. Germline V gene lookup returns CDR1 DFQATT and CDR2 SNEGSKA (reference sequence). The CDR3 is CSAIDSGGYTDTQYF. DNA for the CDR3: TGCAGTGCTATTGATAGCGGGGGGTACACAGATACGCAGTATTTT.

The chain joins TRBV5-5 to TRBJ2-7, with D possibly matching TRBD1 (7 bases). V lost 0 bases, J lost 4 bases, and 20 bases lay in between. CDR3 length equals 17 residues. Looked up from germline, CDR1 is SGHKS and CDR2 is YYEKEE (reference sequence). The CDR3 region is CASSLGQGLPTTYEQYF. The CDR3 DNA reads as TGTGCCAGCAGCTTGGGACAGGGACTCCCTACTACTTACGAGCAGTACTTC.

V and J are TRBV2 and TRBJ1-5, with a weak D call TRBD1 (6 bases). With 1 base removed from V and 7 bases from J, the gap between germline ends came to 17 bases. The CDR3 runs to 16 residues. Germline values: CDR1 SNHLY, CDR2 FYNNEI. The CDR3 sequence: CASSEDRERLDQPQHF. CDR3 in DNA: TGTGCCAGCAGTGAAGACAGGGAAAGGTTGGACCAGCCCCAGCATTTT. Variable domain in full (rest from reference TRBV2 and TRBJ1-5): EPEVTQTPSHQVTQMGQEVILRCVPISNHLYFYWYRQILGQKVEFLVSFYNNEISEKSEIFDDQFSVERPDGSNFTLKIRSTKLEDSAMYFCASSEDRERLDQPQHFGDGTRLSIL.

The chain carries TRBV7-2 and TRBJ2-3; no reliable D call. This CDR3 comprises 14 residues. CDR1 is SGHTA, CDR2 FQGNSA, per germline. Trimming cost V 4 bases and J 2 bases, with 10 bases left between them. The CDR3 nucleotides read TGTGCCAGCAGCTACCTCGGACCCACAGATACGCAGTATTTT. Translating gives CASSYLGPTDTQYF.

This sequence joins TRBV2 and TRBJ2-7, with 13 nucleotides matching TRBD2. CDR1 and CDR2 (germline): SNHLY, FYNNEI. The J segment lost 2 bases and the V segment lost 3 bases, leaving 4 bases of the junction unmatched. The CDR3 spans 16 residues. The DNA for the CDR3 is TGTGCCAGCAGTGACTCTGGACTAGCGGGGGCCTACGAGCAGTACTTC. This translates into CASSDSGLAGAYEQYF. Full variable domain (missing parts from reference TRBV2 and TRBJ2-7): EPEVTQTPSHQVTQMGQEVILRCVPISNHLYFYWYRQILGQKVEFLVSFYNNEISEKSEIFDDQFSVERPDGSNFTLKIRSTKLEDSAMYFCASSDSGLAGAYEQYFGPGTRLTVT.

This clone occurred once. This chain connects TRBV18 to TRBJ2-3; D is uncertain. Germline V gene data show CDR1 as KGHSH and CDR2 as LQKENI. This CDR3 has 11 residues. V shed 6 bases and J shed 5 bases, with 6 bases lying between them. The CDR3 loop reads CASSLIDTQYF. The CDR3 DNA reads TGTGCCAGCTCGCTAATAGATACGCAGTATTTT.

The chain joins TRBV24-1 to TRBJ1-2; TRBD1 matches at 9 bases. This CDR3 contains 13 residues. V shed 7 bases, J shed 1 base, and the junction held 0 bases outside the gene matches. Germline values: CDR1 KGHDR, CDR2 SFDVKD. This chain's CDR3 is CATRDRGNYGYTF. The CDR3 coding sequence is TGTGCCACCAGGGACAGGGGTAACTATGGCTACACCTTC.